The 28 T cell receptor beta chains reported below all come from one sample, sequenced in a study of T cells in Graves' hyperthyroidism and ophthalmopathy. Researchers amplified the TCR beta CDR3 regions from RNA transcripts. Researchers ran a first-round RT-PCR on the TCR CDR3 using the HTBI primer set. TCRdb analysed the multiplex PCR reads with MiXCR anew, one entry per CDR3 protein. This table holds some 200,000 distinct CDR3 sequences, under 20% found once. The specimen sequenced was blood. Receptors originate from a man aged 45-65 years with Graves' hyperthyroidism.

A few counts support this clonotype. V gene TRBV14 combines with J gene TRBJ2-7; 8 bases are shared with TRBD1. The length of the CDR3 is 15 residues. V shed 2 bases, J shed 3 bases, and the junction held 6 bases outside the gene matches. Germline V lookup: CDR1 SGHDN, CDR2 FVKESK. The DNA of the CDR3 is TGTGCCAGCAGCCAACCAGACAGGGGCCACTACGAGCAGTACTTC. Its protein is CASSQPDRGHYEQYF.

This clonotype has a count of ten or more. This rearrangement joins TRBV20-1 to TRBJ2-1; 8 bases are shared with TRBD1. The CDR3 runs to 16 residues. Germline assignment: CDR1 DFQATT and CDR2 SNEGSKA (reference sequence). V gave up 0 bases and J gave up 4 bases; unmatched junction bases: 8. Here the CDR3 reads CSAREFRGRAYNEQFF. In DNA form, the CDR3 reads TGCAGTGCTAGAGAGTTCAGGGGGCGCGCGTACAATGAGCAGTTCTTC.

CDR3 amino acids: CASTLYGGASQIYEQYF. As DNA, the CDR3 is TGTGCCAGCACCCTTTACGGGGGCGCGAGCCAGATTTACGAGCAGTACTTC. The V and J genes are TRBV6-1 and TRBJ2-7; D possibly uses TRBD1 or TRBD2 (6 bases each). V lost 7 bases and J lost 4, with 26 bases in between. Per germline, CDR1 MNHNS and CDR2 SASEGT. The CDR3 extends over 17 amino acids.

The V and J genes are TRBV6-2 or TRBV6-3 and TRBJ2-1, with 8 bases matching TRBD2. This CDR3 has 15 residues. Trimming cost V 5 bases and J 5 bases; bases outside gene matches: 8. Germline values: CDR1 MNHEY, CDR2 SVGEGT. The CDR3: CASSTGTSDHNEQFF. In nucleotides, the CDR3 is TGTGCCAGCAGTACCGGGACTAGTGACCACAATGAGCAGTTCTTC.

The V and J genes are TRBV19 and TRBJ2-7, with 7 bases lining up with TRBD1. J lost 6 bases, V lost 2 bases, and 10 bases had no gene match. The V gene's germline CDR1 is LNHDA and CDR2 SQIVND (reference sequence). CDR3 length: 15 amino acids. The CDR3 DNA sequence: TGTGCCAGTAGTATATCCGGGACAGAGGTAGGCGAGCAGTACTTC. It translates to CASSISGTEVGEQYF. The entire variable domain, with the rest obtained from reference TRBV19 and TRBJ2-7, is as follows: DGGITQSPKYLFRKEGQNVTLSCEQNLNHDAMYWYRQDPGQGLRLIYYSQIVNDFQKGDIAEGYSVSREKKESFPLTVTSAQKNPTAFYLCASSISGTEVGEQYFGPGTRLTVT.

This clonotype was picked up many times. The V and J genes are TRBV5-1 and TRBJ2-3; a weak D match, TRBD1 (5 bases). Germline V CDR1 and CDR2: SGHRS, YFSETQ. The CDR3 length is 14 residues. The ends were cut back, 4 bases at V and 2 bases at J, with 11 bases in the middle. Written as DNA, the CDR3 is TGCGCCAGCAGCCTACGACAGATCACAGATACGCAGTATTTT. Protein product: CASSLRQITDTQYF.

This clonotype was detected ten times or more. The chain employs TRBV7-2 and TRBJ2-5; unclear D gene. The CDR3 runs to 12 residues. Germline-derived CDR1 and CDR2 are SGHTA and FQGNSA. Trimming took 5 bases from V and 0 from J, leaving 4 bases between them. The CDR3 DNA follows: TGTGCCAGCAGCCGGAACCAAGAGACCCAGTACTTC. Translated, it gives CASSRNQETQYF.

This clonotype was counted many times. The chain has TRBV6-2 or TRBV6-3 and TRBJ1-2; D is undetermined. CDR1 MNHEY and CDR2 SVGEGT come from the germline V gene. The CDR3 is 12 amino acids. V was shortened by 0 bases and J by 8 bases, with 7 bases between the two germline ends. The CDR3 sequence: CASSYSSQGYTF. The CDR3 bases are TGTGCCAGCAGTTACTCGTCGCAGGGCTACACCTTC.

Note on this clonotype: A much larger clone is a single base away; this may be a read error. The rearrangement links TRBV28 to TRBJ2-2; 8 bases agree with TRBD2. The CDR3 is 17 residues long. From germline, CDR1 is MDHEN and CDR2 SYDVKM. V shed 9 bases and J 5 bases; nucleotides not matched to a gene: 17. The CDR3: CASFSGATSIITGELFF. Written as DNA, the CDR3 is TGTGCCAGTTTTAGCGGGGCCACCTCCATAATAACCGGGGAGCTGTTTTTT.

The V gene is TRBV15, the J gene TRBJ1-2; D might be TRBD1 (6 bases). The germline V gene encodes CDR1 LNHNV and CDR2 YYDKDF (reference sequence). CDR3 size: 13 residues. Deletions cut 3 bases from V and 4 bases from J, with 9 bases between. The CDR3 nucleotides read TGTGCCACCAGCAGGGACAGCCTCTATGGCTACACCTTC. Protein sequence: CATSRDSLYGYTF.

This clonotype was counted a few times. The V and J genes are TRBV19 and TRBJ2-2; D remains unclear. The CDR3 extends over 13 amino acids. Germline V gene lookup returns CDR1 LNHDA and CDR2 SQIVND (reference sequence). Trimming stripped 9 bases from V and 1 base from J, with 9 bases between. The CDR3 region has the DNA TGTGCCAGCCTAGATATGAACACCGGGGAGCTGTTTTTT. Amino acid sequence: CASLDMNTGELFF.

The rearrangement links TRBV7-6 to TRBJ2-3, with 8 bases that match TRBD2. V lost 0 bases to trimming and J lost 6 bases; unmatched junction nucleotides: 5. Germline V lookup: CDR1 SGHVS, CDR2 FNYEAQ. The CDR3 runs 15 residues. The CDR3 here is CASSLAVAGGDTQYF. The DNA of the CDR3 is TGTGCCAGCAGCTTAGCAGTGGCGGGAGGCGATACGCAGTATTTT.

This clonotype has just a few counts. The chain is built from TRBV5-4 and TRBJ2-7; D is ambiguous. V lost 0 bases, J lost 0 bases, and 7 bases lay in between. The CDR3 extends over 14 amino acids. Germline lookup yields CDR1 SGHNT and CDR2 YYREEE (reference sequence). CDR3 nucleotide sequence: TGTGCCAGCAGCTTGGATCTGAGCTCCTACGAGCAGTACTTC. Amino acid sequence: CASSLDLSSYEQYF.

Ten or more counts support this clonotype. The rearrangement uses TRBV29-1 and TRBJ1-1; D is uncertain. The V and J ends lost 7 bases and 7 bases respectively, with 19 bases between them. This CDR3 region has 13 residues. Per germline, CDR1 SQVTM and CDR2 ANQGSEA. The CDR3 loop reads CSGTQRSGSEAFF. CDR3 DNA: TGCAGCGGCACCCAAAGGAGCGGTAGTGAAGCTTTCTTT.

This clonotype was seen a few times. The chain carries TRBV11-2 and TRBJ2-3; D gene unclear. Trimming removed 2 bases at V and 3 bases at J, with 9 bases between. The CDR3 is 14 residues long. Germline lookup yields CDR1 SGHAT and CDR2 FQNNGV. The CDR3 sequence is CASSLFDLTDTQYF. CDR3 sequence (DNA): TGTGCCAGCAGCTTATTTGACTTGACAGATACGCAGTATTTT.

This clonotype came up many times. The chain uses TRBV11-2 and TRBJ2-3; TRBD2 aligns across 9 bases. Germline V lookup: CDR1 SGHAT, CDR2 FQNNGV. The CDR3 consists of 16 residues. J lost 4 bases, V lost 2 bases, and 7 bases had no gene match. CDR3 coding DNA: TGTGCCAGCAGCTTACTAGCGGGATCGATCGCAGATACGCAGTATTTT. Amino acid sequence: CASSLLAGSIADTQYF.

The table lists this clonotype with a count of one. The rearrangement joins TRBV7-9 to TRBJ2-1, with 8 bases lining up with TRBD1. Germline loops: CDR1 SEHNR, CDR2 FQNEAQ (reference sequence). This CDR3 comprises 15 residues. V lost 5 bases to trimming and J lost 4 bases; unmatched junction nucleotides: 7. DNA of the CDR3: TGTGCCAGCAGCAAAGACAGGGGTCCTTACAATGAGCAGTTCTTC. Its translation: CASSKDRGPYNEQFF. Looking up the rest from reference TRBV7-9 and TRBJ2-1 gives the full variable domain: DTGVSQNPRHKITKRGQNVTFRCDPISEHNRLYWYRQTLGQGPEFLTYFQNEAQLEKSRLLSDRFSAERPKGSFSTLEIQRTEQGDSAMYLCASSKDRGPYNEQFFGPGTRLTVL.

The CDR3 DNA reads as TGCGCCAGCAGCTCCGGGTTCTACTACGAGCAGTACTTC. Its translation is CASSSGFYYEQYF. The chain carries TRBV5-1 and TRBJ2-7; D remains ambiguous. The CDR3 covers 13 residues. The ends were cut back, 3 bases at V and 3 bases at J, with 10 bases in the middle. CDR1 and CDR2 from the germline V gene are SGHRS and YFSETQ.

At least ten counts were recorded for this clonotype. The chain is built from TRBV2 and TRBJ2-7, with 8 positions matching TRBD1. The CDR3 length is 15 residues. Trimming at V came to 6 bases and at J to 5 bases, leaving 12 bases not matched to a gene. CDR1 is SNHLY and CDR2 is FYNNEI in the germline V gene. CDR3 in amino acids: CASSYRGRGWDEQYF. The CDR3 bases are TGTGCCAGCAGCTACAGGGGGAGAGGTTGGGACGAGCAGTACTTC.

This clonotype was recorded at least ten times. The CDR3 DNA follows: TGTGCCAGCAGCTTAGGGACAGGAGGTCGAGAGACCCAGTACTTC. The encoded protein is CASSLGTGGRETQYF. The V call is TRBV7-3, the J call TRBJ2-5, with 8 bases lining up with TRBD1. Germline lookup yields CDR1 SGHTA and CDR2 FQGTGA. The CDR3 spans 15 residues. V shed 2 bases and J 4 bases; nucleotides not matched to a gene: 6.

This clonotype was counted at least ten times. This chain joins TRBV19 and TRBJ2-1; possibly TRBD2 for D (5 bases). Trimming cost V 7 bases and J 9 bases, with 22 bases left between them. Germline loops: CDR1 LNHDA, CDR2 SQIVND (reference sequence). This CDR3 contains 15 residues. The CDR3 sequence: CASKMSVPPGSEQFF. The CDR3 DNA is TGTGCCAGTAAAATGTCTGTGCCCCCGGGGTCTGAGCAGTTCTTC.

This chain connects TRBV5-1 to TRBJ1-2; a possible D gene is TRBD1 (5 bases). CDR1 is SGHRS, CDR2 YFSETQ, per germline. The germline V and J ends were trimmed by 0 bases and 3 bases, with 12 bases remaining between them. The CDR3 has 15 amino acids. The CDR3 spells CASSLGGVYDYGYTF. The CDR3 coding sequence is TGCGCCAGCAGCTTGGGGGGGGTATACGACTATGGCTACACCTTC.

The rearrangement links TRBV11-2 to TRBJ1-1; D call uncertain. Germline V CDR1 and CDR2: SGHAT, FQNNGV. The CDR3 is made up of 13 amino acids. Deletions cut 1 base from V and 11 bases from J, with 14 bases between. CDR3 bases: TGTGCCAGCAGCTTAGTAGTTTCCCTTAGGGCTTTCTTT. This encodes CASSLVVSLRAFF.

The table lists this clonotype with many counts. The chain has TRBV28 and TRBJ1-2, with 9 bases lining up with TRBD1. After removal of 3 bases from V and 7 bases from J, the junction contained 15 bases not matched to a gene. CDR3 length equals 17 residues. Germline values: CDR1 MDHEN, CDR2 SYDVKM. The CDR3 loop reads CASSFLDRGSLGSGYTF. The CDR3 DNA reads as TGTGCCAGCAGTTTTCTGGACAGGGGATCTCTGGGCTCTGGCTACACCTTC.

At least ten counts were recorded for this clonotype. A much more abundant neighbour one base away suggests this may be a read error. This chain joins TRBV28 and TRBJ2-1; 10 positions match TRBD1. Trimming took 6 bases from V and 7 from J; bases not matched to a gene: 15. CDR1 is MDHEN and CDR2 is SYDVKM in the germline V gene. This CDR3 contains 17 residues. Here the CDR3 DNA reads TGTGCCAGCAGGGATTTTATGGGACAGGGGTTGGCAAATGAGCAGTTCTTC. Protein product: CASRDFMGQGLANEQFF.

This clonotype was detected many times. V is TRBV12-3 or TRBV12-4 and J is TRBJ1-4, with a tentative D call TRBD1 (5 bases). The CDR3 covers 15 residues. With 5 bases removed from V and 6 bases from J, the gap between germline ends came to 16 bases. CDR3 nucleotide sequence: TGTGCCAGCAGTCCGCAAACCGGGACGGATGAAAAACTGTTTTTT. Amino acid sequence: CASSPQTGTDEKLFF.

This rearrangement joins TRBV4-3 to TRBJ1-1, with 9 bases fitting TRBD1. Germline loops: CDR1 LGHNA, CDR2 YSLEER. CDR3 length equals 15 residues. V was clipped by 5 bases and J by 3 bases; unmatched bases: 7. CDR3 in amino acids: CASSSRTGDYTEAFF. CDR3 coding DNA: TGCGCCAGCAGCTCACGGACAGGGGATTACACTGAAGCTTTCTTT.

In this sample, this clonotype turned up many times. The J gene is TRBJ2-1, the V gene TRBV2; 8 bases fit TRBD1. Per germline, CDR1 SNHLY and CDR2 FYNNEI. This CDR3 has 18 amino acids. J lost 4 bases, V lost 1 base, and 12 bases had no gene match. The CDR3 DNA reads TGTGCCAGCAGTGAAGAAGGCGCTACAGGGGGTTTTTACAATGAGCAGTTCTTC. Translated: CASSEEGATGGFYNEQFF.